This T cell receptor beta chain was captured by sequencing in a study of identical twins (dated by TCRdb to between 2015 and 2016). Study-level background: To test whether fetal clonotypes persist, the study used deep sequencing on TCR alpha and beta repertoires from monozygotic twins, unrelated adults of various ages, and cord blood. To rule out contamination, replicate twin experiments were performed at different times with different library preparation protocols.

Every donor was a healthy Caucasian. Three pairs of female monozygotic twins, all aged 18 to 29 years, were included in the twin cohort. Peripheral blood mononuclear cells were used as the source from which RNA for TCR libraries was isolated. The investigation overall reported the following: Compared with coincidental sharing between unrelated individuals, out-of-frame TCR alpha sequences shared between twins had an excess of sequences with low generation probability. Zero-insertion analyses could be partly confounded by invariant T cells such as MAIT and iNKT, though diverse VJ usage argued against such confounding for most clonotypes. Abundant cord blood beta clonotypes carried fewer insertions; young adult naive repertoires showed a weaker similar trend, while memory repertoires showed none. In monozygotic twins, out-of-frame TCR alpha sharing was systematically underestimated by recombination models, although the models agreed with sharing between unrelated individuals. The excess sharing between twins in beta out-of-frame sequences was weaker because fewer shared sequences reduced the signal-to-noise ratio. Because the same donors could not be followed over many years, the conclusions depended on cross-sectional statistical analysis.

Library construction relied on 5' RACE. For sequencing, an Illumina HiSeq 2000 was employed. Template switching added a universal primer binding site, and the final cDNA carried a unique molecular identifier that allowed TCR cDNA molecules to be counted accurately. First-strand cDNA for TCR alpha and beta chains was synthesized from specific primers in the conserved constant-segment region. To control for contamination, every cDNA library carried two barcodes: a SMART-Mk sample barcode plus Illumina barcodes. TruSeq adapter sequences, together with Illumina sample barcodes, were added in two successive PCR steps. Sequencing of the TCR alpha and beta cDNA libraries was done on the Illumina HiSeq platform using custom primers. The authors processed their data as follows. Raw reads were processed with MiGEC to extract unique molecular identifiers, and MiXCR was used to determine CDR3 positions. For each individual, recombination models were inferred using an EM algorithm with the repgenHMM and IGoR tools. The tcR package in R was used for shared clonotype analysis, with sharing normalized by the product of cloneset sizes. To study raw recombination free of thymic and clonal selection effects, out-of-frame nonproductive sequences were analyzed. TCRdb applied fastp at Q25 and MiXCR to the public reads, then kept only in-frame beta chains. Rows with a matching CDR3 protein are joined into one entry that keeps the most common DNA and genes. The V and J calls here are based on TCRdb, not the publication. Counted in this sample were some 790,000 distinct CDR3 sequences; 18% of them appeared once. Together, the top ten hold around 12% of the sample.

V drops 4 bases and J drops 12 bases, leaving 14 bases in between. CDR1 and CDR2 (SGHKS, YYEKEE) derive from the germline V gene (reference sequence). The CDR3 has 12 amino acids, counting the end cysteine and phenylalanine. Of all the DNA, just the CDR3 is kept, 36 bases in frame from base 1. The sample holds a few counts of this clonotype. The antigen it binds to is not known. Base-call qualities are not available, and no considerably larger clone is one nucleotide away. This sample also belongs to another study, concerning T cells expressing NK-cell markers. That second report states: Three sorted T-cell subsets (CD3+CD56+NKG2C+, CD3+CD56+NKG2C- and CD3+CD56-NKG2C+) from under ten donors had their TCR beta-chain repertoires profiled. Among the eight sequenced donors, only one was HCMV-seronegative, while the other seven were HCMV-seropositive. To restrict sorting to alphabetaTCR-expressing T cells, an anti-gammadeltaTCR antibody was added in several experiments. For over five donors, the dominant CD3+CD56+NKG2C+ clonotypes were among the top 10 CD8+ clonotypes and accounted for about 1.0-7.0% of CD8+ T cells. Those dominant clonotypes were again the most abundant among CD3+CD56-NKG2C+ cells in a few donors, at roughly 25-60.1%. Whether the expanded NKG2C-expressing T cell clones were specific for HCMV antigens remained unclear. The study sequenced eight donors, all healthy volunteers chosen at random: three men and five women. HCMV serostatus was determined by detecting HCMV-specific IgG in serum with a commercial ELISA kit. For several donors, unsorted PBMC were also used to sequence bulk peripheral blood T-cell repertoires. MIGEC was used to demultiplex reads and group reads by UMI, and MiTCR was used to assemble and quantify clonotypes. To exclude erroneous sequences, only TCR cDNA sequences supported by at least two reads were retained. The tcR package was used for downstream repertoire analysis, with clonotypes matched between fractions based on CDR3 nucleotide sequence plus V segment. VDJmatch was used to annotate antigen specificity against VDJdb, with one amino acid substitution in CDR3 permitted.

The TCR was taken from a woman aged 18-29 years in good health. Recombination linked TRBV5-5 to TRBJ2-1; there is no confident call for the D gene. The sample consisted of PBMCs. In nucleotide form, the sequence is TGTGCCAGCAGCGGTTCGAGGTTAGGGCAGTTCTTC. It encodes CASSGSRLGQFF.